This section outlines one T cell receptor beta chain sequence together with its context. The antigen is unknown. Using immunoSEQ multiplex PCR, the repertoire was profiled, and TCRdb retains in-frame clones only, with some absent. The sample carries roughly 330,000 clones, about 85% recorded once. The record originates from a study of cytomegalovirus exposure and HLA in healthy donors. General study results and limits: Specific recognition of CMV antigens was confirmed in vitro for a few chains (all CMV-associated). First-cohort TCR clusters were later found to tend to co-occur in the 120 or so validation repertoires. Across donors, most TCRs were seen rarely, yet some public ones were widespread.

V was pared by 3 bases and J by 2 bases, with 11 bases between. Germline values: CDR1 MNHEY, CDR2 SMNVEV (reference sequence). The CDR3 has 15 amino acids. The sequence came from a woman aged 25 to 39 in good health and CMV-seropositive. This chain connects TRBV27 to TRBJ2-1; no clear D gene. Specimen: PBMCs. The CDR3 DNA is TGTGCCAGCAGTTTCGAACCGGCGCCCTACAATGAGCAGTTCTTC. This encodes CASSFEPAPYNEQFF.